This T cell receptor (beta chain) was observed in a study of beta chain features in type 1 diabetes. Study-wide points: Shorter TCRB CDR3s, moderately but significantly so, were found in Type 1 diabetes patients in all four CD4+ subsets.

Sequenced material consisted of expressed TCRB transcripts (all of the isolated RNA was reverse transcribed). The repertoire was sequenced with immunoSEQ multiplex PCR; TCRdb's copy has only in-frame clones and lacks some. The sample comprises roughly 140,000 clones, 10% of which are singletons, and less than 0.5% rests with the top ten. V was trimmed by 6 bases and J by 3 bases, leaving 7 bases between them. CDR1 SNHLY and CDR2 FYNNEI come from the germline V gene. This CDR3 contains 12 residues. This clone was counted only a few times. Its antigen is as yet unknown. This receptor was taken from a young man with type 1 diabetes. Input material: central memory CD4+ T cells from blood. V usage is TRBV2 and J usage is TRBJ2-3; D remains ambiguous. The chain's CDR3 is CASREQTDTQYF. The DNA of the CDR3 is TGTGCCAGCAGAGAACAGACAGATACGCAGTATTTT.